This T cell receptor (beta chain) came from a study of blood T cells in healthy people across ages. This CDR3 has 13 amino acids. Germline loops: CDR1 SGHRS, CDR2 YFSETQ. V lost 4 bases and J lost 2, with 9 bases in between. A J-beta primer mix and a sample-barcoded 5' primer were used in a second PCR of about 7 to 12 cycles. Each cDNA molecule received a tag from a template-switch adaptor that had 12 random nucleotides. Each CDR3 protein is one row after TCRdb ran MiXCR on the 5' RACE reads. The data hold approximately 680,000 distinct CDR3 sequences, with approximately 31% observed a single time. The sample holds many counts of this clonotype.

The source is a woman of 80 years or more in good health. The V call is TRBV5-1, the J call TRBJ1-2; D call uncertain. Sequencing was carried out using blood. CDR3 DNA: TGCGCCAGCAGCGTGGACTTAAACTATGGCTACACCTTC. Amino acid sequence: CASSVDLNYGYTF.